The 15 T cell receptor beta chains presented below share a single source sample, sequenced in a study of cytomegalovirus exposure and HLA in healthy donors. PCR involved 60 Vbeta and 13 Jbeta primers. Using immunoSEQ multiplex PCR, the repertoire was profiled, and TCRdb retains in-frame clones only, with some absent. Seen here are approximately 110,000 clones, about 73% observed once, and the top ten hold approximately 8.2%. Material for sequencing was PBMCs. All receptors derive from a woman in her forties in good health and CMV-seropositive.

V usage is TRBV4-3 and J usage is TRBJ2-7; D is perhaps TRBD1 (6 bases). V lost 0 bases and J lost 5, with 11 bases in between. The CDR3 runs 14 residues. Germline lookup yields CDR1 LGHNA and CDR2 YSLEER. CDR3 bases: TGCGCCAGCAGCCAAGACTTAGGGGGTCACGAGCAGTACTTC. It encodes CASSQDLGGHEQYF.

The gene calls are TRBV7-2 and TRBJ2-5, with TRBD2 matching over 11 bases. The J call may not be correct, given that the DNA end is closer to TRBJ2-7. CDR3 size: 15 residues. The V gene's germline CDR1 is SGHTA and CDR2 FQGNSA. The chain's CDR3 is CASSLVIGLAGEQYF. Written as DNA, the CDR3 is TGTGCCAGCAGCTTAGTGATAGGACTAGCGGGCGAGCAGTACTTC.

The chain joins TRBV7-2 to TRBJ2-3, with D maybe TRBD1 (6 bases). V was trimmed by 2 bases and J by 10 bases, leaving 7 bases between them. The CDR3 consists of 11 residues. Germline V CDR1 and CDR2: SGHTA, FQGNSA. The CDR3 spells CASSLQGPQYF. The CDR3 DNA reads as TGTGCCAGCAGCTTACAGGGGCCGCAGTATTTT.

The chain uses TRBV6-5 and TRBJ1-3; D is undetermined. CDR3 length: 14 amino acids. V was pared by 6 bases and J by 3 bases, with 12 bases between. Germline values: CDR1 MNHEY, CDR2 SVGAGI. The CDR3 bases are TGTGCCAGCAGGGAGGGAGGGATTGGAAACACCATATATTTT. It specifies CASREGGIGNTIYF.

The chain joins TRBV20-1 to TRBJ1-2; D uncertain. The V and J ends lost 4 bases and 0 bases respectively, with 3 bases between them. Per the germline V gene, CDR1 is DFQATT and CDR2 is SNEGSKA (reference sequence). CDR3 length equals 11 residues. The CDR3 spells CSAIANYGYTF. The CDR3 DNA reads TGCAGTGCTATAGCTAACTATGGCTACACCTTC.

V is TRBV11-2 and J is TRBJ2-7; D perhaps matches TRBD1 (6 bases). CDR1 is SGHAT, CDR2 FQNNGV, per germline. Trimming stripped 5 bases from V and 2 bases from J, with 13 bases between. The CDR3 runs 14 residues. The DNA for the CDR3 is TGTGCCAGCAGCCACAATAGGGGGACCTACGAGCAGTACTTC. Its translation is CASSHNRGTYEQYF.

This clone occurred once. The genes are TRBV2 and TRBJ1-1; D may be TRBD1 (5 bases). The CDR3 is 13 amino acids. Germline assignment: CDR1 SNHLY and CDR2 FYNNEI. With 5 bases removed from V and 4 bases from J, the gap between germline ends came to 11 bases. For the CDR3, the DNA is TGTGCCAGCAGTTTGGACAAGTTCACTGAAGCTTTCTTT. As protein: CASSLDKFTEAFF.

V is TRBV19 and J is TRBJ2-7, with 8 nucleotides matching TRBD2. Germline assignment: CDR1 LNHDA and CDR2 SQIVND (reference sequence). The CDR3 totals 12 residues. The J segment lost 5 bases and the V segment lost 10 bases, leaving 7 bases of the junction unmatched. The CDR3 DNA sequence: TGTGCCACCGGGAGGGGGAGGGACGAGCAGTACTTC. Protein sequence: CATGRGRDEQYF.

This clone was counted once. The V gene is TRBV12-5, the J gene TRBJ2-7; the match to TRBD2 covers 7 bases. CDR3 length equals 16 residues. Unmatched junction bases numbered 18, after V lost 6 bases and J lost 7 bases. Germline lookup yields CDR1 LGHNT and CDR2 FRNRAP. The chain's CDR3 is CASGPLGGGATSEQYF. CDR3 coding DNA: TGTGCTAGTGGGCCCCTCGGGGGAGGGGCCACCTCGGAGCAGTACTTC.

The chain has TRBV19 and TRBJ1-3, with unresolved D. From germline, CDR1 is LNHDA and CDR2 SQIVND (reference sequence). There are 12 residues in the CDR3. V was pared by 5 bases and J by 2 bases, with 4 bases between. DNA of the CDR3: TGTGCCAGTAGTTTCACTGGAAACACCATATATTTT. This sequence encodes CASSFTGNTIYF.

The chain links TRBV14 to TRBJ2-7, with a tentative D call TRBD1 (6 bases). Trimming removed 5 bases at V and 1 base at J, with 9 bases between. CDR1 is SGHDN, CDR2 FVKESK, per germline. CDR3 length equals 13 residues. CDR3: CASSDRLSYEQYF. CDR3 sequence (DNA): TGTGCCAGCAGCGACAGGCTATCCTACGAGCAGTACTTC.

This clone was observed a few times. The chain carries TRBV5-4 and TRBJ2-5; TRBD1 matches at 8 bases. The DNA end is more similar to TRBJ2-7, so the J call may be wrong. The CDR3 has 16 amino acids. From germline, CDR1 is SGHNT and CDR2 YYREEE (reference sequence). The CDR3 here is CASSIRTGRFAYEQYF. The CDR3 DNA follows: TGTGCCAGCAGCATCCGGACAGGGAGATTTGCCTACGAGCAGTACTTC.

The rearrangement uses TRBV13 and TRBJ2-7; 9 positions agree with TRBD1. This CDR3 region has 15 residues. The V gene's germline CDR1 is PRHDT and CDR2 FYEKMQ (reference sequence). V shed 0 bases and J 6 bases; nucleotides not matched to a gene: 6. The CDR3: CASSLGDRGFSEQYF. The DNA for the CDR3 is TGTGCCAGCAGCTTAGGAGACAGGGGGTTCTCCGAGCAGTACTTC.

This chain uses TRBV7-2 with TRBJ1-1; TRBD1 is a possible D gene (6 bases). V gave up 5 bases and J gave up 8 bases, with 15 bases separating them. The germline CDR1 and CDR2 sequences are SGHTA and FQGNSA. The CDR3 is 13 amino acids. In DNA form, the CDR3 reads TGTGCCAGCAGCCGGCAAAGGACAGAAGAAGCTTTCTTT. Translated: CASSRQRTEEAFF.

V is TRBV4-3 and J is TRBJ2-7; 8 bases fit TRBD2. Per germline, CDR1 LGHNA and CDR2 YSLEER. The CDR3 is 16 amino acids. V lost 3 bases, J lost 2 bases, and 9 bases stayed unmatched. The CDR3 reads CASSHIRRGATYEQYF. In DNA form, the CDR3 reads TGCGCCAGCAGCCACATCAGGCGGGGGGCAACCTACGAGCAGTACTTC.